Below, one T cell receptor beta chain is given with its context. The data belong to a study of shared clonotypes between healthy human individuals. V was shortened by 1 base and J by 6 bases, with 10 bases between the two germline ends. The CDR3 is 14 residues long. CDR1 and CDR2 from the germline V gene are SGHDN and FVKESK. CD45RO-negative cells were positively selected for CCR7, leaving out terminally differentiated effector memory CD45RA+ cells. Clones were sequenced by immunoSEQ multiplex PCR, and TCRdb holds only the in-frame ones, with some missing. The sample records about 2,100,000 clones, approximately 94% being singletons.

The TCR comes from a man aged 18 to 29 in good health. Some clones in this sample may be carry-over from other donors' samples. Sample: naive CD8+ T cells from PBMCs. J is TRBJ2-1 and V is TRBV14, with no clear D. Here the CDR3 DNA reads TGTGCCAGCAGCCAAGTCGGTGGCGGCAATGAGCAGTTCTTC. Its translation is CASSQVGGGNEQFF.